Following are 29 T cell receptor beta chains from one sample sequenced in a study of shared clonotypes between healthy human individuals. Assay: immunoSEQ multiplex PCR; the TCRdb copy retains only in-frame clones and omits some. The sample has more than 500,000 clones; 90% to 96% are singletons. Specimen: naive CD4+ T cells sorted from blood. The subset denotes: CD45RA+ positively selected. The source of these receptors is a woman in her 30s in good health.

The genes are TRBV6-5 and TRBJ1-6; tentative D call: TRBD1 (5 bases). CDR3 length: 14 residues. Germline loops: CDR1 MNHEY, CDR2 SVGAGI. Trimming cost V 6 bases and J 6 bases, with 12 bases left between them. CDR3 amino acids: CASRSGTANSPLHF. The CDR3 coding sequence is TGTGCCAGCAGGTCCGGGACGGCTAATTCACCCCTCCACTTT.

V and J are TRBV29-1 and TRBJ2-6; 7 positions match TRBD1. Germline CDR1 is SQVTM and CDR2 is ANQGSEA. The junction had 7 bases not matched to a gene; V was cut back by 4 bases and J by 1 base. The CDR3 contains 16 residues. This CDR3 reads CSVADRRSSGANVLTF. The CDR3 coding sequence is TGCAGCGTTGCGGACAGGCGATCATCTGGGGCCAACGTCCTGACTTTC.

This chain uses TRBV15 with TRBJ1-2, with 7 positions matching TRBD1. Germline V gives CDR1 LNHNV, CDR2 YYDKDF (reference sequence). The CDR3 spans 17 residues. The V segment lost 0 bases and the J segment 5 bases; nucleotides outside the gene matches: 12. This CDR3 is CATSRDPRGEEKYGYTF. CDR3 bases: TGTGCCACCAGCAGAGATCCCAGGGGGGAAGAGAAATATGGCTACACCTTC.

This chain links TRBV11-2 with TRBJ2-3; TRBD2 is a possible D gene (5 bases). Trimming removed 6 bases from V and 1 base from J, with 11 bases in between. Germline loops: CDR1 SGHAT, CDR2 FQNNGV. This CDR3 is built from 14 residues. In DNA form, the CDR3 reads TGTGCCAGCAGGCTGCGGGCAGGCACAGATACGCAGTATTTT. Protein sequence: CASRLRAGTDTQYF.

This chain links TRBV6-1 with TRBJ2-1; TRBD2 matches at 12 bases. Losses at the gene ends were 5 bases for V and 9 bases for J; bases not matched to a gene: 5. The CDR3 loop spans 14 amino acids. Germline V gene sequence: CDR1 MNHNS, CDR2 SASEGT. CDR3: CASSLLAGGVEQFF. The CDR3, as DNA: TGTGCCAGCAGTCTACTAGCGGGAGGTGTTGAGCAGTTCTTC.

The chain employs TRBV19 and TRBJ2-2; D not resolved. The CDR3 is 14 amino acids. CDR1 is LNHDA and CDR2 is SQIVND in the germline V gene (reference sequence). Deletions cut 10 bases from V and 4 bases from J, with 16 bases between. In DNA form, the CDR3 reads TGTGCCACCCACCTCGGAACAGTCACCGGGGAGCTGTTTTTT. Translation gives CATHLGTVTGELFF.

CDR3 residues: CASSTIGGRTNEQFF. The CDR3, as DNA: TGTGCCAGCAGTACCATCGGAGGGAGAACCAATGAGCAGTTCTTC. The rearrangement uses TRBV27 and TRBJ2-1, with D perhaps TRBD2 (6 bases). Germline V gene lookup returns CDR1 MNHEY and CDR2 SMNVEV (reference sequence). The CDR3 consists of 15 residues. V was shortened by 5 bases and J by 6 bases, with 17 bases between the two germline ends.

This chain uses TRBV27 with TRBJ1-6; possible D gene TRBD1, 6 bases. CDR3 length: 14 amino acids. Per the germline V gene, CDR1 is MNHEY and CDR2 is SMNVEV (reference sequence). V lost 6 bases and J lost 9, with 15 bases in between. The CDR3 nucleotides read TGTGCCAGCAGGCTTATACCAGGGGTTTCACCCCTCCACTTT. Its translation: CASRLIPGVSPLHF.

CDR3 coding DNA: TGTGCCAGCAGTTGGACTAGCGTGGGCGAGACCCAGTACTTC. Its protein product is CASSWTSVGETQYF. The chain joins TRBV28 to TRBJ2-5; 9 bases are a match to TRBD2. Losses at the gene ends were 4 bases for V and 5 bases for J; bases not matched to a gene: 5. This CDR3 spans 14 amino acids. The germline CDR1 and CDR2 sequences are MDHEN and SYDVKM.

Concerning this clone itself: Other DNA variants within this sample encode the same CDR3. The chain carries TRBV18 and TRBJ2-7; D is undetermined. The CDR3 contains 12 residues. Trimming took off 2 bases at V and 4 bases at J, with 6 bases between the two ends. From germline, CDR1 is KGHSH and CDR2 LQKENI. CDR3 in amino acids: CASSPGSYEQYF. In nucleotides, the CDR3 is TGTGCCAGCTCACCAGGCAGTTACGAGCAGTACTTC.

V and J are TRBV6-1 and TRBJ2-7; tentative D call: TRBD2 (5 bases). The CDR3 is 13 amino acids. Germline CDR1 is MNHNS and CDR2 is SASEGT. V gave up 7 bases and J gave up 0 bases, with 10 bases separating them. The CDR3 nucleotides are TGTGCCAGCATGGACTTCCACTCCTACGAGCAGTACTTC. Translation gives CASMDFHSYEQYF.

V gene TRBV4-1 combines with J gene TRBJ2-2; D is perhaps TRBD1 (5 bases). V was cut by 6 bases and J by 2 bases, with 19 bases left in between. Germline V CDR1 and CDR2: MGHRA, YSYEKL. This CDR3 region has 17 residues. The CDR3 nucleotides are TGCGCCAGCAGTCAGGGCCGTGGCAGGGATAACACCGGGGAGCTGTTTTTT. Its protein product is CASSQGRGRDNTGELFF.

The V call is TRBV7-7, the J call TRBJ2-1, with 8 bases lining up with TRBD2. V trimming: 3 bases; J trimming: 6 bases; junction bases outside the gene matches: 7. Germline CDR1 is SSHAT and CDR2 is FNYEAQ (reference sequence). This CDR3 has 15 amino acids. The CDR3 region is CASSFGTSSVNEQFF. CDR3 DNA: TGTGCCAGCAGCTTCGGGACTAGTAGCGTCAATGAGCAGTTCTTC.

In this sample, this clone turned up a few times. The identical CDR3 is also encoded by other nucleotide sequences in the sample. V and J are TRBV19 and TRBJ1-1, with D possibly TRBD1 on 6 matching bases. Germline V gives CDR1 LNHDA, CDR2 SQIVND (reference sequence). The CDR3 is 13 residues long. V was shortened by 3 bases and J by 1 base, with 6 bases between the two germline ends. The CDR3 DNA is TGTGCCAGTAGTATGGACAGGAACACTGAAGCTTTCTTT. Its translation is CASSMDRNTEAFF. The full variable domain, with the rest looked up from reference TRBV19 and TRBJ1-1, is DGGITQSPKYLFRKEGQNVTLSCEQNLNHDAMYWYRQDPGQGLRLIYYSQIVNDFQKGDIAEGYSVSREKKESFPLTVTSAQKNPTAFYLCASSMDRNTEAFFGQGTRLTVV.

The CDR3 here is CASSVSGRSDTQYF. As DNA, the CDR3 is TGTGCCAGCAGCGTTAGCGGGAGATCAGATACGCAGTATTTT. The chain couples TRBV9 to TRBJ2-3; 9 positions match TRBD2. Germline V gene sequence: CDR1 SGDLS, CDR2 YYNGEE. Unmatched junction bases numbered 2, after V lost 2 bases and J lost 4 bases. The CDR3 is made up of 14 amino acids.

A remark on this clone: Within the sample, other DNA sequences also encode this same CDR3. The chain uses TRBV9 and TRBJ2-2; D remains unclear. V was cut by 2 bases and J by 1 base, with 6 bases left in between. The CDR3 runs 14 residues. CDR1 SGDLS and CDR2 YYNGEE come from the germline V gene. The CDR3 reads CASSVSGNTGELFF. DNA for the CDR3: TGTGCCAGCAGCGTCTCGGGGAACACCGGGGAGCTGTTTTTT. Combining the CDR3 with reference TRBV9 and TRBJ2-2 gives the whole variable domain DSGVTQTPKHLITATGQRVTLRCSPRSGDLSVYWYQQSLDQGLQFLIQYYNGEERAKGNILERFSAQQFPDLHSELNLSSLELGDSALYFCASSVSGNTGELFFGEGSRLTVL.

The rearrangement uses TRBV5-1 and TRBJ2-5; 7 bases match TRBD1. This CDR3 contains 15 residues. Germline CDR1 is SGHRS and CDR2 is YFSETQ. Trimming at V came to 2 bases and at J to 0 bases, leaving 4 bases not matched to a gene. The CDR3 nucleotides are TGCGCCAGCAGCTTAGGGACAGAAAACCAAGAGACCCAGTACTTC. This gives the protein CASSLGTENQETQYF. The whole variable domain, filled in from reference TRBV5-1 and TRBJ2-5, reads KAGVTQTPRYLIKTRGQQVTLSCSPISGHRSVSWYQQTPGQGLQFLFEYFSETQRNKGNFPGRFSGRQFSNSRSEMNVSTLELGDSALYLCASSLGTENQETQYFGPGTRLLVL.

V is TRBV6-1 and J is TRBJ2-5; perhaps TRBD1 as D (6 bases). The CDR3 runs to 17 residues. Trimming shortened V by 2 bases and J by 5 bases, and 21 bases separated the two germline ends. Germline lookup yields CDR1 MNHNS and CDR2 SASEGT. The CDR3 is CASSEKVDSSSSETQYF. The CDR3 bases are TGTGCCAGCAGTGAAAAAGTGGACAGCAGTTCCTCGGAGACCCAGTACTTC.

CDR3 sequence (DNA): TGTGCCAGCAGTGACAGGGCACTGAATGAAAAACTGTTTTTT. Protein sequence: CASSDRALNEKLFF. The chain has TRBV6-1 and TRBJ1-4, with a weak D call TRBD1 (5 bases). Germline assignment: CDR1 MNHNS and CDR2 SASEGT. CDR3 size: 14 residues. The V end lost 3 bases, the J end lost 5 bases, and 10 bases lay between the germline ends.

In its sample, this clone was seen once. The CDR3 DNA follows: TGTGCCAGTAGTATATCCCAGGGCGGCACTGAAGCTTTCTTT. Encoded protein: CASSISQGGTEAFF. V usage is TRBV19 and J usage is TRBJ1-1; the D gene is possibly TRBD1 (5 bases). This CDR3 comprises 14 residues. V gave up 2 bases and J gave up 4 bases, with 11 bases separating them. CDR1 and CDR2 (germline): LNHDA, SQIVND (reference sequence).

The rearrangement links TRBV18 to TRBJ2-3; D is ambiguous. The CDR3 runs 15 residues. The V and J ends lost 3 bases and 2 bases respectively, with 12 bases between them. Per the germline V gene, CDR1 is KGHSH and CDR2 is LQKENI. CDR3 bases: TGTGCCAGCTCACCTACCCTGGGGTACACAGATACGCAGTATTTT. This encodes CASSPTLGYTDTQYF.

This clone was recorded once. This sequence joins TRBV27 and TRBJ2-7; 8 bases map to TRBD1. Per the germline V gene, CDR1 is MNHEY and CDR2 is SMNVEV (reference sequence). This CDR3 contains 17 residues. V lost 2 bases, J lost 3 bases, and 12 bases stayed unmatched. This chain's CDR3 is CASSLRPPGTGLYEQYF. CDR3 DNA sequence: TGTGCCAGCAGTTTACGACCCCCCGGGACAGGTCTCTACGAGCAGTACTTC.

V and J are TRBV6-5 and TRBJ1-6; a possible D gene is TRBD1 (5 bases). V was trimmed by 0 bases and J by 5 bases, leaving 11 bases between them. The CDR3 runs 16 residues. Germline V gives CDR1 MNHEY, CDR2 SVGAGI. This CDR3 reads CASSYSLQGNNSPLHF. CDR3 nucleotides: TGTGCCAGCAGTTACTCGTTGCAGGGAAATAATTCACCCCTCCACTTT.

The chain has TRBV4-1 and TRBJ1-1; TRBD1 aligns across 8 bases. The CDR3 totals 17 residues. Trimming cost V 0 bases and J 2 bases; bases outside gene matches: 8. Germline lookup yields CDR1 MGHRA and CDR2 YSYEKL. CDR3 coding DNA: TGCGCCAGCAGCCAAGACCCTACGGACAGGGCCAACACTGAAGCTTTCTTT. This sequence encodes CASSQDPTDRANTEAFF.

The rearrangement links TRBV5-1 to TRBJ1-1; maybe TRBD1 (6 bases). The length of the CDR3 is 14 residues. V lost 0 bases, J lost 1 base, and 7 bases lay in between. Germline values: CDR1 SGHRS, CDR2 YFSETQ. The CDR3 coding sequence is TGCGCCAGCAGCTTGGGACAGGCGAACACTGAAGCTTTCTTT. Protein: CASSLGQANTEAFF.

This clone came up a few times. J is TRBJ1-2 and V is TRBV5-1; D may be TRBD1 (5 bases). Trimming removed 4 bases from V and 2 bases from J, with 18 bases in between. Germline V gene data show CDR1 as SGHRS and CDR2 as YFSETQ. The CDR3 runs to 16 residues. CDR3 residues: CASSRGPGRENYGYTF. The CDR3 DNA sequence: TGCGCCAGCAGCCGGGGACCGGGGCGAGAGAACTATGGCTACACCTTC.

This chain uses TRBV27 with TRBJ2-7, with D tentatively TRBD1 or TRBD2 (5 bases each). Germline V CDR1 and CDR2: MNHEY, SMNVEV (reference sequence). CDR3 length: 20 residues. Trimming removed 4 bases from V and 2 bases from J, with 30 bases in between. The CDR3 region is CASSSPRFALRGSRTYEQYF. CDR3 in DNA: TGTGCCAGCAGTTCGCCTCGCTTTGCGCTGAGGGGATCAAGGACCTACGAGCAGTACTTC.

This clone has only one observation. The chain has TRBV11-2 and TRBJ2-7; the match to TRBD1 covers 9 bases. The CDR3 sequence is 14 residues long. V dropped 5 bases and J dropped 7; count of bases not matched to a gene: 9. Germline V CDR1 and CDR2: SGHAT, FQNNGV. DNA for the CDR3: TGTGCCAGCAGCACCCCCGGGACAGGGAGTGAGCAGTACTTC. This translates into CASSTPGTGSEQYF.

The chain uses TRBV28 and TRBJ1-5, with D possibly matching TRBD1 (6 bases). CDR1 MDHEN and CDR2 SYDVKM come from the germline V gene. Trimming shortened V by 6 bases and J by 3 bases, and 15 bases separated the two germline ends. The CDR3 is 15 residues long. Written as DNA, the CDR3 is TGTGCCAGCAGGCTACAAGGACAGCACAATCAGCCCCAGCATTTT. It is translated as CASRLQGQHNQPQHF.